This TCR beta chain was captured by sequencing in a study of T cell responses to AZD1222 COVID-19 vaccine. Study-level findings and limits: Distributed over spike, vaccine-associated CD4 TCRs predominated at 160-218 and 743-854. Of the AZD1222 recipients, only 5 to 7 were seropositive at baseline. White British donors predominated, females outnumbered males, and clonal diversity was possibly underestimated.

V shed 3 bases, J shed 5 bases, and the junction held 9 bases outside the gene matches. The CDR3 is 15 residues long. Germline V gene sequence: CDR1 LNHNV, CDR2 YYDKDF (reference sequence). Only in-frame clones appear in the TCRdb table, and some are missing; sequencing was by immunoSEQ multiplex PCR. The data show approximately 56,000 clones, with approximately 83% seen just once and more than 12% held by the top ten. About this clone: The target antigen is unknown.

This chain joins TRBV15 and TRBJ2-5, with 7 bases that match TRBD1. This receptor was obtained from an adult in good health. Source: peripheral blood, taken on day 0 of AZD1222 vaccination. The DNA for the CDR3 is TGTGCCACCAGCAGTTCGACAGGGATATGGGAGACCCAGTACTTC. Encoded protein: CATSSSTGIWETQYF. Filled out from reference TRBV15 and TRBJ2-5, the complete variable domain reads DAMVIQNPRYQVTQFGKPVTLSCSQTLNHNVMYWYQQKSSQAPKLLFHYYDKDFNNEADTPDNFQSRRPNTSFCFLDIRSPGLGDTAMYLCATSSSTGIWETQYFGPGTRLLVL.